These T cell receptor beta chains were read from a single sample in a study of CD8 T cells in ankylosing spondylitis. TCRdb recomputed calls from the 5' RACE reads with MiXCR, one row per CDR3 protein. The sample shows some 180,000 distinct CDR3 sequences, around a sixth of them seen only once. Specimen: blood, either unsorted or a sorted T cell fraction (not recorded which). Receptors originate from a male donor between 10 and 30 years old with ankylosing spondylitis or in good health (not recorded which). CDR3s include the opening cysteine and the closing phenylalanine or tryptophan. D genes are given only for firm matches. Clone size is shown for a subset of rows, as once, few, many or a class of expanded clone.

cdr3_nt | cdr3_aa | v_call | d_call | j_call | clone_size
TGTGCCAGCAGGTGGGGGGAACAAGAGACCCAGTACTTC | CASRWGEQETQYF | TRBV2 | - | TRBJ2-5 | -
TGTGCCAGCAGAATATTTCCGGCGTCTCGGGGCGATGAGCAGTTCTTC | CASRIFPASRGDEQFF | TRBV6-6 | - | TRBJ2-1 | many
TGCGCCAGCAGTGAGCGCAGAGACACCGGGGAGCTGTTTTTT | CASSERRDTGELFF | TRBV10-2 | - | TRBJ2-2 | many
TGTGCCAGCAGTCCGGACAGGGGGTACACAGATACGCAGTATTTT | CASSPDRGYTDTQYF | TRBV12-3/TRBV12-4 | TRBD1 | TRBJ2-3 | many
TGTGCCAGCAGCCCAAGAGACAGGGGGTACTATGGCTACACCTTC | CASSPRDRGYYGYTF | TRBV11-1 | TRBD1 | TRBJ1-2 | many
TGTGCCACCAGTGACCCTTTGGGGGGGAGGTACAATGAGCAGTTCTTC | CATSDPLGGRYNEQFF | TRBV24-1 | TRBD2 | TRBJ2-1 | -
TGTGCCAGCAGCTACCAGGGGGCGTGGGAGCAGTACTTC | CASSYQGAWEQYF | TRBV7-9 | TRBD1 | TRBJ2-7 | many
TGCGCCAGCAGCTTGGTTCCGGCAGAGAACACTGAAGCTTTCTTT | CASSLVPAENTEAFF | TRBV5-1 | - | TRBJ1-1 | many
TGTGCCAGCAGTTACTCGCTTGGCGAGAGTGAGCAGTTCTTC | CASSYSLGESEQFF | TRBV6-6 | - | TRBJ2-1 | -
TGTGCCAGCAGTTCTCCCTCAGGACCTAGCTCCTACAATGAGCAGTTCTTC | CASSSPSGPSSYNEQFF | TRBV12-3/TRBV12-4 | - | TRBJ2-1 | many
TGTGCCTGGAGTGTGTACAGGGGCGACCCCCTTAGGGCCAACGTCCTGACTTTC | CAWSVYRGDPLRANVLTF | TRBV30 | TRBD1 | TRBJ2-6 | -
TGCAGCGTTGTGATGCTAGCCAAAAACATTCAGTACTTC | CSVVMLAKNIQYF | TRBV29-1 | - | TRBJ2-4 | many
TGTGCCATCAGGGACTCCCACAATGAGCAGTTCTTC | CAIRDSHNEQFF | TRBV10-3 | - | TRBJ2-1 | many
TGTGCCAGCAGTTACGGGGAGGGGGAGACCCAGTACTTC | CASSYGEGETQYF | TRBV6-5 | TRBD2 | TRBJ2-5 | many
TGCAGTGCTGACACAGTCTACGAGCAGTACTTC | CSADTVYEQYF | TRBV20-1 | - | TRBJ2-7 | many
TGTGCCATCAGTGAGTCACCCAGGGCCCATGAGCAGTTCTTC | CAISESPRAHEQFF | TRBV10-3 | - | TRBJ2-1 | -
TGCAGCGCCCAACCACTAGGATACAATGAGCAGTTCTTC | CSAQPLGYNEQFF | TRBV29-1 | - | TRBJ2-1 | -
TGCGCCAGCAGCCGGACAGAGCAGTTCTTC | CASSRTEQFF | TRBV10-1 | - | TRBJ2-1 | once
TGCAGTGCTAGCGACTCCGGGGGGACGTGGAATGAGCAGTTCTTC | CSASDSGGTWNEQFF | TRBV20-1 | TRBD2 | TRBJ2-1 | many
TGTGCCAGCAGCTTAACAGGGAACACAATAACAGATACGCAGTATTTT | CASSLTGNTITDTQYF | TRBV5-6 | - | TRBJ2-3 | -
TGTGCCAGCAGTTCCTCAACGCTAGCGGAAGACTCCTACAATGAGCAGTTCTTC | CASSSSTLAEDSYNEQFF | TRBV12-3/TRBV12-4 | TRBD2 | TRBJ2-1 | many
TGCAGTGCTGCGACCCTACGACTCTCCTACAATGAGCAGTTCTTC | CSAATLRLSYNEQFF | TRBV20-1 | - | TRBJ2-1 | -
TGTGCCACCAGCAGAGTAACAGGAATCTCTGGGGCCAACGTCCTGACTTTC | CATSRVTGISGANVLTF | TRBV15 | - | TRBJ2-6 | many
TGTGCCAGCAGCTTAGTGGCAGGACAGGGGCACGAGCAGTACTTC | CASSLVAGQGHEQYF | TRBV7-9 | TRBD1 | TRBJ2-7 | many
TGCAGCGGCCTCGGACTAGCGGGAGGGGACAATGAGCAGTTCTTC | CSGLGLAGGDNEQFF | TRBV29-1 | TRBD2 | TRBJ2-1 | few
TGCAGTGCTAGAGATCCACTAGCGGAATACAATGAGCAGTTCTTC | CSARDPLAEYNEQFF | TRBV20-1 | TRBD2 | TRBJ2-1 | many
TGTGCCAGCAGCTCACCGGGACCTAACAATGAGCAGTTCTTC | CASSSPGPNNEQFF | TRBV7-9 | - | TRBJ2-1 | -
TGTGCCAGCAGCTTAGCGTTAAAGTCCACCGGGGAGCTGTTTTTT | CASSLALKSTGELFF | TRBV7-6 | - | TRBJ2-2 | -
TGTGCCATCAGTGAGATTGGCGGGAGCTCCTACGAGCAGTACTTC | CAISEIGGSSYEQYF | TRBV10-3 | TRBD2 | TRBJ2-7 | -
TGTGCCAGCAGTTTAGGAGGGATCCACAATGAGCAGTTCTTC | CASSLGGIHNEQFF | TRBV12-3/TRBV12-4 | - | TRBJ2-1 | many
TGCGCCAGCAGCTGGGGGGACAAAACCTCTGGAAACACCATATATTTT | CASSWGDKTSGNTIYF | TRBV5-1 | - | TRBJ1-3 | -
TGCAGTGCTCAGCCAGGGGGGAGTAGGAATGAGCAGTTCTTC | CSAQPGGSRNEQFF | TRBV20-1 | - | TRBJ2-1 | -
TGTGCCAGCAAGGGCCAGAGCCCCTACAATGAGCAGTTCTTC | CASKGQSPYNEQFF | TRBV6-2/TRBV6-3 | - | TRBJ2-1 | -
TGTGCTAGTGCCCCTCACCACCGGGACTCTGACTACGAGCAGTACTTC | CASAPHHRDSDYEQYF | TRBV12-5 | - | TRBJ2-7 | many
TGTGCCAGCAGCCAGGGGTGGCAACTGTTTTTT | CASSQGWQLFF | TRBV3-1 | - | TRBJ1-4 | many
TGTGCCAGCTCACCACTTCCCGGGACAGGCGATCATCAGCCCCAGCATTTT | CASSPLPGTGDHQPQHF | TRBV18 | TRBD1 | TRBJ1-5 | -
TGCAGTGCTAGTGAAGGGGGCTCCTACAATGAGCAGTTCTTC | CSASEGGSYNEQFF | TRBV20-1 | - | TRBJ2-1 | few